The 17 T cell receptor beta chains reported below all come from one sample, sequenced in a study of read filtering for tumor transcriptome and immune sequencing. From 300 to 450 ng of RNA, a library with molecular barcoded alpha/delta and beta/gamma adaptors was made. A single record per CDR3 protein comes from TCRdb applying MiXCR to the reads. Among fewer than 50,000 distinct CDR3 sequences listed, 13% were seen once. Sequencing was done on a sample of a population of CD138-negative cells sorted from bone marrow. Receptor source: a donor at least 40 years old with multiple myeloma.

To note about this clonotype: Germline is not matched at one junction end, which may reflect a read error. The rearrangement links TRBV28 to TRBJ2-1; no clear D gene. The CDR3 consists of 15 residues. CDR1 and CDR2 from the germline V gene are MDHEN and SYDVKM. The CDR3 nucleotides read TGTGCCAGCAGTTCACGGGTTCAGGCCTACAATGAGCGGTTCTTC. Its protein is CASSSRVQAYNERFF.

J is TRBJ2-2 and V is TRBV30; D gene uncertain. Germline lookup yields CDR1 GTSNPN and CDR2 SVGIG (reference sequence). The V end was cut by 3 bases, the J end by 6 bases, with 17 bases between. The CDR3 contains 15 residues. The DNA for the CDR3 is TGTGCCTGGAGGGGGTCTAGTACGGCCGCCGGGGAGCTGTTTTTT. Amino acid sequence: CAWRGSSTAAGELFF.

This clonotype has just a few counts. This may be a read error, as it is one base from a much larger clone. J is TRBJ2-1 and V is TRBV19; 13 bases match TRBD2. The CDR3 has 16 residues. Germline-derived CDR1 and CDR2 are LNHDA and SQIVND (reference sequence). CDR3 sequence (DNA): TGTGCCAGTAGTCCACTAGCGGGAGGGGACTACGATGAGCAGTTCTTC. Protein sequence: CASSPLAGGDYDEQFF. The entire variable domain, with the rest obtained from reference TRBV19 and TRBJ2-1, is as follows: DGGITQSPKYLFRKEGQNVTLSCEQNLNHDAMYWYRQDPGQGLRLIYYSQIVNDFQKGDIAEGYSVSREKKESFPLTVTSAQKNPTAFYLCASSPLAGGDYDEQFFGPGTRLTVL.

This clonotype was picked up many times. This chain links TRBV7-8 with TRBJ2-3, with 11 nucleotides matching TRBD2. CDR1 SGHVS and CDR2 FQNEAQ come from the germline V gene. V shed 6 bases and J 4 bases; nucleotides not matched to a gene: 12. The CDR3 sequence is 17 residues long. The CDR3 nucleotides read TGTGCCAGCAGGACTGGGGTACTAGCGGGAGAGGCAGATACGCAGTATTTT. Amino acids: CASRTGVLAGEADTQYF.

This clonotype was detected ten times or more. V usage is TRBV11-2 and J usage is TRBJ2-7; 7 positions agree with TRBD2. This CDR3 is 15 amino acids long. V shed 4 bases and J 1 base; nucleotides not matched to a gene: 7. Germline values: CDR1 SGHAT, CDR2 FQNNGV. This CDR3 reads CASSSRTRSSYEQYF. CDR3 nucleotides: TGTGCCAGCAGCTCCCGGACTAGAAGTTCCTACGAGCAGTACTTC.

This clonotype was counted ten times or more. This chain links TRBV27 with TRBJ2-7, with D maybe TRBD1 (6 bases). The CDR3 covers 15 residues. CDR1 is MNHEY, CDR2 SMNVEV, per germline (reference sequence). V lost 6 bases and J lost 4, with 19 bases in between. CDR3 DNA sequence: TGTGCCAGCAGCGGTAAGGGGGAGAGGCGGTACGAGCAGTACTTC. It specifies CASSGKGERRYEQYF.

This clonotype was counted many times. V and J are TRBV7-9 and TRBJ1-1; 8 bases line up with TRBD1. The V gene end was trimmed by 5 bases and the J gene end by 6 bases; junction bases not matched to a gene: 5. Germline V gives CDR1 SEHNR, CDR2 FQNEAQ (reference sequence). The CDR3 sequence is 13 residues long. The CDR3 reads CASSLRTGPEAFF. The CDR3 DNA reads as TGTGCCAGCAGCCTAAGGACAGGGCCTGAAGCTTTCTTT.

This clonotype appeared many times. J is TRBJ2-3 and V is TRBV6-2 or TRBV6-3, with TRBD2 as a possible D gene (6 bases). The germline V gene encodes CDR1 MNHEY and CDR2 SVGEGT. The CDR3 contains 17 residues. V shed 2 bases and J shed 2 bases, with 17 bases lying between them. CDR3 DNA sequence: TGTGCCAGCAGTTACCCCACCTGGACTATGAACACAGATACGCAGTATTTT. It encodes CASSYPTWTMNTDTQYF.

This chain uses TRBV7-9 with TRBJ2-3; 10 positions match TRBD2. Germline loops: CDR1 SEHNR, CDR2 FQNEAQ (reference sequence). This CDR3 is 17 amino acids long. V trimming: 3 bases; J trimming: 2 bases; junction bases outside the gene matches: 8. The CDR3 region is CASSFTLGLADTDTQYF. In DNA, the CDR3 is TGTGCCAGCAGCTTCACCCTCGGACTAGCGGACACAGATACGCAGTATTTT. Full variable domain (remainder filled in from reference TRBV7-9 and TRBJ2-3): DTGVSQNPRHKITKRGQNVTFRCDPISEHNRLYWYRQTLGQGPEFLTYFQNEAQLEKSRLLSDRFSAERPKGSFSTLEIQRTEQGDSAMYLCASSFTLGLADTDTQYFGPGTRLTVL.

This clonotype appeared a few times. The CDR3 reads CASSGVLKGREQYF. CDR3 nucleotide sequence: TGTGCCAGCAGTGGGGTCTTGAAGGGTCGCGAGCAGTACTTC. The chain joins TRBV6-2 or TRBV6-3 to TRBJ2-7; D gene ambiguous. The germline V gene has CDR1 MNHEY and CDR2 SVGEGT. V was clipped by 5 bases and J by 6 bases, with 17 bases between them. CDR3 length: 14 amino acids.

This clonotype occurred many times. CDR3 sequence reads: CASSQAGTATYEQYF. The CDR3 region has the DNA TGCGCCAGCAGCCAAGCCGGGACGGCGACCTACGAGCAGTACTTC. The rearrangement joins TRBV4-1 to TRBJ2-7; D could derive from TRBD1 or TRBD2 (5 bases each). The CDR3 runs to 15 residues. V lost 1 base and J 2 bases, leaving 12 bases between the germline ends. The germline gives CDR1 MGHRA, CDR2 YSYEKL.

This clonotype came up a few times. J is TRBJ2-1 and V is TRBV7-9; a weak D match, TRBD1 (6 bases). The germline V gene has CDR1 SEHNR and CDR2 FQNEAQ (reference sequence). CDR3 size: 15 residues. V was shortened by 2 bases and J by 4 bases, with 12 bases between the two germline ends. CDR3 coding DNA: TGTGCCAGCAGCTTATTGGGACAAGGTTACAATGAGCAGTTCTTC. It specifies CASSLLGQGYNEQFF.

This clonotype showed up many times. The chain links TRBV29-1 to TRBJ2-7, with D unresolved. This CDR3 has 13 residues. CDR1 is SQVTM and CDR2 is ANQGSEA in the germline V gene. Between the trimmed V and J ends, which lost 6 bases and 3 bases, there was a span of 15 bases. As DNA, the CDR3 is TGCAGCGTCAAGAGGACCGATAGCTACGAGCAGTACTTC. Translating it yields CSVKRTDSYEQYF.

As to this clonotype: This likely reflects a read error, since a far larger clone is one base away. The V gene is TRBV7-9, the J gene TRBJ2-1; TRBD2 aligns across 10 bases. In germline, CDR1 is SEHNR, CDR2 FQNEAQ (reference sequence). V shed 4 bases and J 8 bases; nucleotides not matched to a gene: 17. CDR3 length: 18 amino acids. CDR3 sequence (DNA): TGTGCCAGCAGCTCCGCCTCCCTACCGGGACTAGCGCAGCATGAGCAGTTCTTC. This gives the protein CASSSASLPGLAQHEQFF.

This clonotype came up many times. The CDR3 protein is CSARGPFRGEVPDTQYF. The CDR3 DNA is TGCAGTGCTAGAGGACCCTTCCGGGGGGAAGTGCCAGATACGCAGTATTTT. The rearrangement joins TRBV20-1 to TRBJ2-3; 7 bases align to TRBD2. Germline trimming cut 1 base from V and 4 bases from J; bases unmatched to any gene: 14. CDR1 is DFQATT, CDR2 SNEGSKA, per germline (reference sequence). This CDR3 region has 17 residues.

At least ten counts were recorded for this clonotype. The V call is TRBV19, the J call TRBJ1-5, with a possible D match to TRBD1 (5 bases). V shed 5 bases and J shed 0 bases, with 11 bases lying between them. The CDR3 is 15 amino acids. Germline V CDR1 and CDR2: LNHDA, SQIVND (reference sequence). The CDR3 DNA reads as TGTGCCAGTAGTCAGGGACCTTATAGCAATCAGCCCCAGCATTTT. The encoded protein is CASSQGPYSNQPQHF.

The chain recombines TRBV29-1 with TRBJ2-1, with 14 positions matching TRBD2. From germline, CDR1 is SQVTM and CDR2 ANQGSEA. The J segment lost 2 bases and the V segment lost 3 bases, leaving 6 bases of the junction unmatched. This CDR3 has 17 amino acids. The CDR3 coding sequence is TGCAGCGTTGAGGGACTAGCGGGAGTGAGAACCTACAATGAGCAGTTCTTC. It codes for CSVEGLAGVRTYNEQFF.